This TCR beta chain stems from a study of beta chain features in type 1 diabetes. This clone was detected only a few times. Antigen specificity is unknown. The study, taken as a whole, reports: Junctions at VDJ sites from type 1 diabetes patients had fewer insertions and more deletions. PCR, the amplification step, might favor shorter templates, equally in patients and controls. Patients' naive, central memory and Treg TCRB repertoires seemed closer to one another than those of healthy donors. A moderate, significant TCRB CDR3 shortening appeared in type 1 diabetes across four CD4+ subsets.

CDR3 size: 14 residues. The trim removed 3 bases at V and 5 bases at J, leaving 8 bases unmatched. CDR1 is GTSNPN, CDR2 SVGIG, per germline (reference sequence). TCRB transcripts that were expressed got sequenced, as all of the isolated RNA had been reverse transcribed. Here immunoSEQ multiplex PCR was the method, and the copy in TCRdb shows in-frame clones only, minus some. The table lists roughly 700,000 clones, roughly 13% of them singletons. This clonotype was obtained from a young man with type 1 diabetes. J is TRBJ2-3 and V is TRBV30; 7 bases map to TRBD2. Material: naive CD4+ T cells from blood. For the CDR3, the DNA is TGTGCCTGGAGGGCGGTTCTAGCGGTAGATACGCAGTATTTT. It specifies CAWRAVLAVDTQYF.